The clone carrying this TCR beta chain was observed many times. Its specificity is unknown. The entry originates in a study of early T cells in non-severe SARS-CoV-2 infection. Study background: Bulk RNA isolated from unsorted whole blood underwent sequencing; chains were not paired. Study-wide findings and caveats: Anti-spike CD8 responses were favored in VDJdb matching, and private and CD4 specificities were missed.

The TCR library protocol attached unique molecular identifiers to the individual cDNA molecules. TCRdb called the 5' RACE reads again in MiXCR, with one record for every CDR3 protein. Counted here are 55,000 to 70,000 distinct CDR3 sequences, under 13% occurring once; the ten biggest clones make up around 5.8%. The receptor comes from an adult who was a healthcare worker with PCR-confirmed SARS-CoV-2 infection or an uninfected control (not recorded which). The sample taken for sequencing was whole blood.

The CDR3 bases are TGTGCCAGCAGCTTAGGGGATAGAGGGTTCTTC. This translates into CASSLGDRGFF. The gene calls are TRBV7-7 and TRBJ2-1; D is ambiguous. Germline CDR1 reads SSHAT; CDR2 reads FNYEAQ (reference sequence). Trimming removed 1 base at V and 15 bases at J, with 10 bases between. CDR3 length: 11 amino acids.